The 18 T cell receptor beta chains given below trace back to one sample, sequenced in a study of long-term antiretroviral therapy in people with HIV. Version v3.0 of the immunoSEQ assay was performed at survey level. Libraries were prepared by immunoSEQ multiplex PCR; TCRdb keeps only in-frame clonotypes and omits some of them. The table includes 35,000 or so clones, approximately 85% detected once. This sample comprised unsorted PBMCs, obtained just under 2.9 years before starting antiretroviral therapy. The receptors stem from a woman in her 30s with HIV.

V gene TRBV5-5 combines with J gene TRBJ2-1; D unresolved. CDR1 SGHKS and CDR2 YYEKEE come from the germline V gene (reference sequence). The CDR3 loop spans 14 amino acids. V was cut by 4 bases and J by 6 bases, with 14 bases left in between. DNA of the CDR3: TGTGCCAGCAGCACCCCTGGCGGAATCAATGAGCAGTTCTTC. This codes for CASSTPGGINEQFF.

The chain employs TRBV15 and TRBJ1-4, with 9 bases identical to TRBD1. The V gene's germline CDR1 is LNHNV and CDR2 YYDKDF (reference sequence). Trimming took 5 bases from V and 8 from J; bases not matched to a gene: 9. CDR3 length: 15 amino acids. CDR3: CATSQRGQGDEKLFF. CDR3 sequence (DNA): TGTGCCACCAGCCAACGGGGACAGGGCGACGAAAAACTGTTTTTT.

The CDR3 is CASSQGQAPNSNQPQHF. The CDR3 DNA is TGTGCCAGCAGCCAGGGACAGGCCCCTAATAGCAATCAGCCCCAGCATTTT. V is TRBV5-8 and J is TRBJ1-5, with TRBD1 matching over 8 bases. Looked up from germline, CDR1 is SGHTS and CDR2 is YDEGEE. The CDR3 has 17 amino acids. The trim removed 4 bases at V and 0 bases at J, leaving 9 bases unmatched.

V gene TRBV4-1 combines with J gene TRBJ2-5; 7 bases match TRBD2. CDR1 MGHRA and CDR2 YSYEKL come from the germline V gene. The CDR3 totals 19 residues. The trim removed 0 bases at V and 0 bases at J, leaving 13 bases unmatched. CDR3 nucleotides: TGCGCCAGCAGCCAAGATCACGGGATGGTAGCGGGCTACCAAGAGACCCAGTACTTC. It is translated as CASSQDHGMVAGYQETQYF.

This chain connects TRBV6-5 to TRBJ2-1, with unresolved D. The CDR3 covers 16 residues. CDR1 and CDR2 (germline): MNHEY, SVGAGI. Deletions cut 4 bases from V and 1 base from J, with 14 bases between. In nucleotides, the CDR3 is TGTGCCAGCAGTTCGGACCTAGTGAGGTCCTACAATGAGCAGTTCTTC. Amino acid sequence: CASSSDLVRSYNEQFF.

The chain joins TRBV30 to TRBJ1-2; no definite D call. V lost 3 bases to trimming and J lost 4 bases, with 9 bases between them. From germline, CDR1 is GTSNPN and CDR2 SVGIG (reference sequence). The length of the CDR3 is 12 residues. CDR3 in amino acids: CAWRTRFYGYTF. In DNA form, the CDR3 reads TGTGCCTGGAGGACCAGGTTCTATGGCTACACCTTC.

This rearrangement joins TRBV7-8 to TRBJ1-4; TRBD1 agrees at 11 bases. The V gene end was trimmed by 5 bases and the J gene end by 7 bases; junction bases not matched to a gene: 3. There are 14 residues in the CDR3. Germline V gene lookup returns CDR1 SGHVS and CDR2 FQNEAQ. For the CDR3, the DNA is TGTGCCAGCAGCATGGGACAGGGGGGTGAAAAACTGTTTTTT. Amino acids: CASSMGQGGEKLFF.

V gene TRBV29-1 combines with J gene TRBJ2-3; no clear D gene. Germline V lookup: CDR1 SQVTM, CDR2 ANQGSEA. Trimming took off 1 base at V and 4 bases at J, with 12 bases between the two ends. The CDR3 spans 14 residues. The CDR3 nucleotides read TGCAGCGTTGAAGTCGCTCGTTTGCCAGATACGCAGTATTTT. This sequence encodes CSVEVARLPDTQYF.

The gene calls are TRBV6-1 and TRBJ2-3; TRBD2 matches at 9 bases. The germline gives CDR1 MNHNS, CDR2 SASEGT. This CDR3 is 18 amino acids long. With V trimmed by 2 bases and J by 0 bases, 9 bases remained unmatched. The CDR3 spells CASSEMPTLAGSTDTQYF. The CDR3, as DNA: TGTGCCAGCAGTGAAATGCCCACCCTAGCGGGGAGCACAGATACGCAGTATTTT.

The rearrangement joins TRBV5-6 to TRBJ1-2; a weak D match, TRBD1 (6 bases). Germline V gene lookup returns CDR1 SGHDT and CDR2 YYEEEE. The CDR3 is 15 residues long. The germline V and J ends were trimmed by 7 bases and 1 base, with 17 bases remaining between them. The CDR3 DNA is TGTGCCAGCGCACCCCACCCAGGGGTTAACTATGGCTACACCTTC. Protein product: CASAPHPGVNYGYTF. Using reference TRBV5-6 and TRBJ1-2 for the parts outside the CDR3, the full variable domain is DAGVTQSPTHLIKTRGQQVTLRCSPKSGHDTVSWYQQALGQGPQFIFQYYEEEERQRGNFPDRFSGHQFPNYSSELNVNALLLGDSALYLCASAPHPGVNYGYTFGSGTRLTVV.

This chain uses TRBV6-6 with TRBJ1-6; no reliable D call. V was pared by 6 bases and J by 7 bases, with 16 bases between. The CDR3 length is 15 residues. The germline V gene has CDR1 MNHNY and CDR2 SVGAGI (reference sequence). CDR3 loop: CASSRGRPRNSPLHF. The DNA for the CDR3 is TGTGCCAGCAGCCGCGGCCGGCCCCGAAATTCACCCCTCCACTTT.

The genes are TRBV5-1 and TRBJ1-2; TRBD1 matches 7 bases. CDR1 is SGHRS, CDR2 YFSETQ, per germline. V trimming: 0 bases; J trimming: 3 bases; junction bases outside the gene matches: 2. The CDR3 covers 14 residues. CDR3 nucleotide sequence: TGCGCCAGCAGCTTGGAACAGGGGTACTATGGCTACACCTTC. Translating gives CASSLEQGYYGYTF.

The CDR3 here is CASSYGRKNTGELFF. The CDR3 coding sequence is TGTGCCAGCAGCTACGGGCGTAAGAACACCGGGGAGCTGTTTTTT. The chain has TRBV7-9 and TRBJ2-2, with D uncertain. Trimming stripped 4 bases from V and 1 base from J, with 10 bases between. This CDR3 has 15 residues. Per the germline V gene, CDR1 is SEHNR and CDR2 is FQNEAQ (reference sequence). Drawing the rest from reference TRBV7-9 and TRBJ2-2, the complete variable domain is DTGVSQNPRHKITKRGQNVTFRCDPISEHNRLYWYRQTLGQGPEFLTYFQNEAQLEKSRLLSDRFSAERPKGSFSTLEIQRTEQGDSAMYLCASSYGRKNTGELFFGEGSRLTVL.

The chain is built from TRBV6-5 and TRBJ1-2; D remains ambiguous. Germline CDR1 reads MNHEY; CDR2 reads SVGAGI. Trimming shortened V by 8 bases and J by 7 bases, and 11 bases separated the two germline ends. This CDR3 has 11 residues. The CDR3 nucleotides read TGTGCCAGCGGCCGGAGGGCTGGCTACACCTTC. Protein product: CASGRRAGYTF.

The chain employs TRBV2 and TRBJ1-1; D remains unclear. The CDR3 totals 13 residues. From germline, CDR1 is SNHLY and CDR2 FYNNEI. Trimming stripped 7 bases from V and 4 bases from J, with 13 bases between. The CDR3 is CASILLSGTEAFF. The CDR3 DNA sequence: TGTGCCAGCATTCTACTGAGTGGCACTGAAGCTTTCTTT.

The chain combines TRBV5-1 with TRBJ2-3; D is unclear. V was shortened by 0 bases and J by 2 bases, with 10 bases between the two germline ends. Germline CDR1 and CDR2: SGHRS and YFSETQ. There are 15 residues in the CDR3. Written as DNA, the CDR3 is TGCGCCAGCAGCTTGGGGGGTCCTACCACAGATACGCAGTATTTT. Its protein is CASSLGGPTTDTQYF.

The rearrangement links TRBV11-2 to TRBJ2-1; TRBD1 matches 10 bases. Germline V gene lookup returns CDR1 SGHAT and CDR2 FQNNGV. The J segment lost 12 bases and the V segment lost 7 bases, leaving 12 bases of the junction unmatched. The CDR3 has 14 residues. Written as DNA, the CDR3 is TGTGCCAGCACCGGACAGGGGGGGCGGGATGGGCAGTTCTTC. Amino acids: CASTGQGGRDGQFF.

The V and J genes are TRBV6-5 and TRBJ2-2; possibly TRBD2 for D (5 bases). V was trimmed by 6 bases and J by 5 bases, leaving 7 bases between them. From germline, CDR1 is MNHEY and CDR2 SVGAGI. The CDR3 extends over 12 amino acids. CDR3 loop: CASRRVTGELFF. The CDR3 nucleotides read TGTGCCAGCAGGAGGGTGACCGGGGAGCTGTTTTTT.